These 6 T cell receptor beta chains originate from one sample sequenced in a study of T cell responses to AZD1222 COVID-19 vaccine. The repertoire was sequenced with immunoSEQ multiplex PCR; TCRdb's copy has only in-frame clones and lacks some. The sample shows 90,000 to 150,000 clones, roughly nine tenths of them seen only once. The source was peripheral blood, collected on day 0 of AZD1222 vaccination. The receptors come from an adult in good health.

The chain joins TRBV9 to TRBJ1-1, with 9 nucleotides matching TRBD1. J gave up 1 base and V 0 bases, and 4 bases lay outside the gene matches. This CDR3 has 16 residues. Germline V gene lookup returns CDR1 SGDLS and CDR2 YYNGEE. CDR3 DNA sequence: TGTGCCAGCAGCGTAGACGGACAGGGGACGAACACTGAAGCTTTCTTT. Amino acid sequence: CASSVDGQGTNTEAFF.

The gene calls are TRBV10-1 and TRBJ2-1; TRBD2 agrees at 8 bases. The J segment lost 7 bases and the V segment lost 4 bases, leaving 6 bases of the junction unmatched. The germline V gene encodes CDR1 WNHNN and CDR2 SYGVQD (reference sequence). The CDR3 is made up of 14 amino acids. This chain's CDR3 is CASSVGRAMNEQFF. The CDR3 DNA is TGCGCCAGCAGTGTCGGGAGGGCCATGAATGAGCAGTTCTTC.

This clone is medium-sized within its sample. The rearrangement uses TRBV27 and TRBJ1-5; D possibly corresponds to TRBD1 (5 bases). Trimming removed 4 bases from V and 9 bases from J, with 10 bases in between. This CDR3 has 12 residues. CDR1 is MNHEY, CDR2 SMNVEV, per germline (reference sequence). For the CDR3, the DNA is TGTGCCAGCAGTTCTGGGGCAGGGCCCCAGCATTTT. Its translation is CASSSGAGPQHF.

The rearrangement links TRBV28 to TRBJ1-2, with D unclear. Per germline, CDR1 MDHEN and CDR2 SYDVKM. Trimming pared 7 bases from V and 8 bases from J, leaving 11 bases between. The CDR3 runs to 11 residues. For the CDR3, the DNA is TGTGCCAGCATCGGACCGGAAGGCTACACCTTC. The encoded protein is CASIGPEGYTF.

The genes are TRBV5-4 and TRBJ2-3; TRBD2 matches at 9 bases. From germline, CDR1 is SGHNT and CDR2 YYREEE (reference sequence). The V gene end was trimmed by 5 bases and the J gene end by 5 bases; junction bases not matched to a gene: 12. CDR3 length equals 16 residues. The CDR3 DNA reads as TGTGCCAGCAGTTCCGGCGGGGGGGGTGTAGGAGATACGCAGTATTTT. This encodes CASSSGGGGVGDTQYF.

This clone was picked up one time. The chain uses TRBV21-1 and TRBJ1-1; the D segment call TRBD1 is taken from the table without a DNA check. TRBV21-1 is classified as a pseudogene. CDR3 length: 21 residues. The CDR3 sequence is CASNHRPTERQGATGSTEAFF. The CDR3 nucleotides are TGTGCCAGCAACCACAGGCCCACTGAAAGACAGGGGGCTACCGGGAGCACTGAAGCTTTCTTT.